Following are 14 T cell receptor beta chains from one sample sequenced in a study of blood T cell repertoires in COVID-19. TCRdb's copy holds only in-frame clones and misses some; the assay was immunoSEQ multiplex PCR. The sample has approximately 120,000 clones, about 79% seen once. The sequenced sample consisted of peripheral blood. Every receptor here comes from a man aged 35-49 years with active or convalescent COVID-19.

The rearrangement links TRBV27 to TRBJ1-6; tentative D call: TRBD1 (6 bases). Trimming left V 2 bases short and J 14 bases short, with 13 bases between. This CDR3 is built from 13 residues. The germline V gene has CDR1 MNHEY and CDR2 SMNVEV (reference sequence). In nucleotides, the CDR3 is TGTGCCAGCAGTTTACCCGTACAGGGAACCCTCCACTTT. Translated: CASSLPVQGTLHF.

CDR3 loop: CASSPQGRVTEAFF. CDR3 nucleotide sequence: TGTGCCAGCAGTCCGCAGGGGAGGGTCACTGAAGCTTTCTTT. The chain carries TRBV28 and TRBJ1-1, with D possibly being TRBD1 (6 bases). This CDR3 is built from 14 residues. Trimming cost V 5 bases and J 4 bases, with 14 bases left between them. From germline, CDR1 is MDHEN and CDR2 SYDVKM.

The chain uses TRBV19 and TRBJ1-6, with D possibly TRBD1 on 5 matching bases. The germline V gene encodes CDR1 LNHDA and CDR2 SQIVND (reference sequence). V dropped 7 bases and J dropped 4 bases, with 14 bases sitting between them. This CDR3 region has 15 residues. The CDR3 here is CASTNAGGYNSPLHF. The DNA of the CDR3 is TGTGCCAGTACCAACGCGGGGGGATATAATTCACCCCTCCACTTT.

The chain uses TRBV6-6 and TRBJ2-5, with 9 positions matching TRBD2. V gave up 2 bases and J gave up 5 bases; unmatched junction bases: 3. Germline assignment: CDR1 MNHNY and CDR2 SVGAGI (reference sequence). The CDR3 runs 14 residues. The CDR3 protein is CASSYGSGRETQYF. Written as DNA, the CDR3 is TGTGCCAGCAGTTACGGGAGCGGGAGGGAGACCCAGTACTTC.

V and J are TRBV3-1 (or the pseudogene TRBV3-2) and TRBJ1-2, with D uncertain. CDR3 length: 13 residues. Trimming shortened V by 4 bases and J by 4 bases, and 10 bases separated the two germline ends. Per germline, CDR1 LGHDT and CDR2 YNNKEL (reference sequence). The CDR3 sequence: CASSPETSYGYTF. The CDR3 bases are TGTGCCAGCAGCCCTGAGACAAGCTATGGCTACACCTTC.

The gene calls are TRBV11-3 and TRBJ1-2; D perhaps matches TRBD1 (6 bases). Per germline, CDR1 SGHNT and CDR2 YENEEA. The ends were cut back, 2 bases at V and 9 bases at J, with 13 bases in the middle. This CDR3 has 13 amino acids. The CDR3 reads CASSLNQQGSYTF. The CDR3 DNA reads TGTGCCAGCAGCTTAAATCAACAGGGCAGCTACACCTTC.

CDR3 sequence reads: CASSVLAGGGNEQFF. The DNA of the CDR3 is TGTGCCAGCAGCGTCCTAGCGGGAGGGGGGAATGAGCAGTTCTTC. This chain joins TRBV9 and TRBJ2-1; 12 bases map to TRBD2. The CDR3 is made up of 15 amino acids. Losses at the gene ends were 2 bases for V and 7 bases for J; bases not matched to a gene: 4. The germline CDR1 and CDR2 sequences are SGDLS and YYNGEE.

The chain uses TRBV9 and TRBJ1-5; the match to TRBD1 covers 7 bases. With 5 bases clipped from V and 3 bases from J, the junction kept 5 bases outside the gene matches. Germline CDR1 SGDLS, CDR2 YYNGEE. The CDR3 spans 14 residues. The CDR3, as DNA: TGTGCCAGCAGTAGGGGACAGATCAATCAGCCCCAGCATTTT. This codes for CASSRGQINQPQHF.

CDR3 residues: CASSLGQGIGGYTF. The CDR3 bases are TGCGCCAGCAGCTTGGGACAGGGGATTGGTGGCTACACCTTC. V is TRBV5-1 and J is TRBJ1-2; the match to TRBD1 covers 8 bases. This CDR3 has 14 residues. Germline CDR1 SGHRS, CDR2 YFSETQ. Trimming cost V 0 bases and J 7 bases; bases outside gene matches: 5.

J is TRBJ2-3 and V is TRBV10-1; 7 bases map to TRBD2. The CDR3 loop spans 15 amino acids. V lost 6 bases to trimming and J lost 0 bases; unmatched junction nucleotides: 6. Germline V gives CDR1 WNHNN, CDR2 SYGVQD (reference sequence). CDR3 nucleotide sequence: TGCGCCAGCAGAGCGGGACCGGCTAGCACAGATACGCAGTATTTT. Translation: CASRAGPASTDTQYF.

The chain recombines TRBV3-1 (or the pseudogene TRBV3-2) with TRBJ1-1; the D gene is possibly TRBD1 (5 bases). CDR1 is LGHDT and CDR2 is YNNKEL in the germline V gene (reference sequence). CDR3 length: 13 residues. V was trimmed by 7 bases and J by 1 base, leaving 10 bases between them. CDR3 in DNA: TGTGCCAGCAACTTGGGGGGGAACACTGAAGCTTTCTTT. Amino acids: CASNLGGNTEAFF.

The chain combines TRBV4-1 with TRBJ2-2; no firm D call. From germline, CDR1 is MGHRA and CDR2 YSYEKL. Trimming removed 4 bases from V and 4 bases from J, with 16 bases in between. The CDR3 runs 16 residues. The CDR3 sequence is CASSLTQLWSTGELFF. The CDR3 nucleotides are TGCGCCAGCAGCCTCACCCAGCTATGGAGCACCGGGGAGCTGTTTTTT.

The chain has TRBV7-9 and TRBJ2-5; 8 nucleotides align to TRBD1. The CDR3 extends over 15 amino acids. Germline assignment: CDR1 SEHNR and CDR2 FQNEAQ (reference sequence). V lost 5 bases, J lost 5 bases, and 10 bases stayed unmatched. CDR3 sequence: CASSMDRDKRETQYF. The CDR3 DNA sequence: TGTGCCAGCAGCATGGACAGGGACAAGCGGGAGACCCAGTACTTC.

The gene calls are TRBV16 and TRBJ2-3; D possibly corresponds to TRBD2 (5 bases). Germline V lookup: CDR1 KGHSY, CDR2 FQNENV. The V and J ends lost 0 bases and 6 bases respectively, with 16 bases between them. The length of the CDR3 is 16 residues. The CDR3 here is CASSQSNPGSGDTQYF. The CDR3 DNA sequence: TGTGCCAGCAGCCAATCGAACCCGGGCTCGGGGGATACGCAGTATTTT.